This T cell receptor (beta chain) is from a study of radiotherapy plus CTLA-4 blockade in lung cancer. Study at large: Among patients, roughly 18% showed objective responses, and around 30% had disease control. General study findings and limits: Radiotherapy was combined with ipilimumab, and tumor-derived TCR clones then expanded in blood. Reportedly, early blood T cell clone dynamics best predicted response, with interferon-beta.

Focal radiation was given together with CTLA-4 blockade (ipilimumab) to patients with chemo-refractory metastatic non-small-cell lung cancer. Germline V gene lookup returns CDR1 SQVTM and CDR2 ANQGSEA. CDR3 length: 15 residues. Germline trimming cut 2 bases from V and 1 base from J; bases unmatched to any gene: 3. Profiling relied on immunoSEQ multiplex PCR, and the TCRdb table lists in-frame clones only, not all of them. In the table there are fewer than 100,000 clones, 84% of which are singletons. With respect to this clone: Its antigen is not identified.

This chain links TRBV29-1 with TRBJ1-3; 9 nucleotides match TRBD1. This TCR was recovered from a human donor with non-small cell lung cancer who had stable disease on radiotherapy plus ipilimumab. The sequenced sample was peripheral blood, obtained from a patient treated with radiotherapy plus ipilimumab. CDR3: CSVEPQGASGNTIYF. The CDR3 DNA sequence: TGCAGCGTTGAACCACAGGGGGCATCTGGAAACACCATATATTTT.